This T cell receptor beta chain was recovered during a study of blood T cells in healthy people across ages. Combining a sample-barcoded 5' primer with a J-beta primer mix, a second PCR ran for 7 to 11 cycles. TCRdb processed the 5' RACE reads anew with MiXCR; each CDR3 protein has one entry. Among roughly 1.5 million distinct CDR3 sequences listed, 35% to 45% were seen once. This clonotype was seen repeatedly, ten times or more. Trimming took 0 bases from V and 4 from J; bases not matched to a gene: 9. The CDR3 totals 17 residues. Per germline, CDR1 LGHNA and CDR2 YSLEER. This clonotype originated in a woman aged 18 to 35 in good health. This sequence joins TRBV4-3 and TRBJ2-1; 7 positions match TRBD2. Specimen: blood. CDR3: CASSQDRASGAYNEQFF. CDR3 nucleotides: TGCGCCAGCAGCCAAGATCGGGCTAGCGGAGCATACAATGAGCAGTTCTTC.